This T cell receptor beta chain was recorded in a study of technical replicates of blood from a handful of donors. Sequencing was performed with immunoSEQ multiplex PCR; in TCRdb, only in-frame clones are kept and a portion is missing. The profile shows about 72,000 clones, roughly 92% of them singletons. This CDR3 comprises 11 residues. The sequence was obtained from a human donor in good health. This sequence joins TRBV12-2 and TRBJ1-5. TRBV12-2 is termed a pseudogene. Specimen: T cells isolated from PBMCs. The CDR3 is CASCLSQPQHF. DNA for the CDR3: TGTGCAAGTTGCTTGAGTCAGCCCCAGCATTTT.